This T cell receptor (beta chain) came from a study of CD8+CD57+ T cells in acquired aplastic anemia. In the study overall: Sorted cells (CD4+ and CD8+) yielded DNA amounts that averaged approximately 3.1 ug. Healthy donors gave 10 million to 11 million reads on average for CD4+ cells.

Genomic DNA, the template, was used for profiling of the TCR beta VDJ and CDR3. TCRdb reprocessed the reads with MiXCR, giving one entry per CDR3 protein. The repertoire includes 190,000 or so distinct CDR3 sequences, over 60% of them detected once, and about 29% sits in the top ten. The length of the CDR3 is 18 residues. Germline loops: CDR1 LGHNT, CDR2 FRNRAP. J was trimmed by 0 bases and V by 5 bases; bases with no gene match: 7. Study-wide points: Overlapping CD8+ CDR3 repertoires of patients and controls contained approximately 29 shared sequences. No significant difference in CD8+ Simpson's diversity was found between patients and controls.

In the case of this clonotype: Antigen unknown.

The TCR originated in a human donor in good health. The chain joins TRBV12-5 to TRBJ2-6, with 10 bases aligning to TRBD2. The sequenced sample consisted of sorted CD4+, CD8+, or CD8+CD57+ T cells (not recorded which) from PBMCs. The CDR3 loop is CASGGSGGTYSGANVLTF. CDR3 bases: TGTGCTAGTGGTGGTAGCGGGGGGACATACTCTGGGGCCAACGTCCTGACTTTC.